The 7 T cell receptor beta chains below all came from one sample that was sequenced in a study of graft-versus-host responses after intestinal transplantation. Some clones are missing from TCRdb's copy, which holds only in-frame ones; the method was immunoSEQ multiplex PCR. Counted here are approximately 37,000 clones, around 90% occurring once; the ten biggest clones make up around 17%. Processing released intraepithelial and lamina propria lymphocytes from the graft tissue. The specimen was ileum tissue, collected about 28 weeks after intestinal transplant. The source is a human patient who received an intestinal transplant, so some T cells may come from the graft donor.

The chain recombines TRBV28 with TRBJ1-2, with D possibly matching TRBD1 (5 bases). Trimming removed 1 base from V and 5 bases from J, with 11 bases in between. There are 14 residues in the CDR3. Germline V gene sequence: CDR1 MDHEN, CDR2 SYDVKM. In DNA form, the CDR3 reads TGTGCCAGCAGTTTATTAGTAGGGGTGTATGGCTACACCTTC. It is translated as CASSLLVGVYGYTF.

This rearrangement joins TRBV18 to TRBJ2-7, with 8 bases identical to TRBD1. Germline lookup yields CDR1 KGHSH and CDR2 LQKENI. CDR3 length: 13 residues. Trimming cost V 6 bases and J 4 bases; bases outside gene matches: 5. The CDR3 sequence: CASSPDRAYEQYF. Here the CDR3 DNA reads TGTGCCAGCTCTCCGGACAGGGCGTACGAGCAGTACTTC.

The rearrangement joins TRBV9 to TRBJ2-7; D unclear. The CDR3 extends over 12 amino acids. Germline CDR1 is SGDLS and CDR2 is YYNGEE. Trimming left V 4 bases short and J 2 bases short, with 7 bases between. The CDR3 nucleotides are TGTGCCAGCAGCCCAGGAGCCTACGAGCAGTACTTC. Its translation is CASSPGAYEQYF.

The chain carries TRBV19 and TRBJ2-7; 9 positions match TRBD2. J lost 6 bases, V lost 1 base, and 7 bases had no gene match. The CDR3 is 15 residues long. Germline CDR1 and CDR2: LNHDA and SQIVND (reference sequence). The CDR3 region has the DNA TGTGCCAGTAGTATAGGGATTAGCGGGAGCCGCGAGCAGTACTTC. It encodes CASSIGISGSREQYF.

The V and J genes are TRBV6-1 and TRBJ2-1; D is undetermined. V dropped 5 bases and J dropped 0 bases, with 11 bases sitting between them. CDR1 MNHNS and CDR2 SASEGT come from the germline V gene. The CDR3 sequence is 15 residues long. Written as DNA, the CDR3 is TGTGCCAGCAGTCCGACGGACCCCTCCTACAATGAGCAGTTCTTC. It translates to CASSPTDPSYNEQFF.

The rearrangement uses TRBV14 and TRBJ2-7; D may be TRBD1 or TRBD2 (6 bases each). Trimming cost V 4 bases and J 3 bases, with 13 bases left between them. This CDR3 is built from 14 residues. Per the germline V gene, CDR1 is SGHDN and CDR2 is FVKESK. The CDR3, as DNA: TGTGCCAGCAGCCTGATGGGGGGCAACTACGAGCAGTACTTC. This encodes CASSLMGGNYEQYF.

The table lists this clone with a few counts. This chain links TRBV5-4 with TRBJ2-1; TRBD1 agrees at 9 bases. The CDR3 extends over 16 amino acids. Germline V gene lookup returns CDR1 SGHNT and CDR2 YYREEE (reference sequence). V shed 3 bases, J shed 5 bases, and the junction held 9 bases outside the gene matches. For the CDR3, the DNA is TGTGCCAGCAGCTCCGCCCGGGACAGGGTAAACAATGAGCAGTTCTTC. The encoded protein is CASSSARDRVNNEQFF.